The sequence of this T cell receptor beta chain was determined in a study of response to subunit inactivated influenza vaccine. TCRdb called the RT-PCR reads again in MiXCR, with one record for every CDR3 protein. The data contain around 570,000 distinct CDR3 sequences, over 9% of them singletons. On this clonotype: Its antigen remains unidentified.

The V and J ends lost 2 bases and 4 bases, in that order; junction bases with no gene match: 4. The CDR3 covers 15 residues. Germline V gene lookup returns CDR1 SGHTA and CDR2 FQGNSA. Findings and caveats of the study: Only a handful of new T cells, the authors suggested, are recruited with each seasonal influenza vaccination.

This same sample was also part of a study on T cells expressing NK-cell markers. That study adds: Libraries used 5'RACE template switching adding universal primer site and UMIs. Sorted CD3+CD56+NKG2C+, CD3+CD56+NKG2C- and CD3+CD56-NKG2C+ T cells supplied TCR beta repertoires. Out of eight donors sequenced, seven tested HCMV-seropositive and the remaining one seronegative. Topping the CD3+CD56-NKG2C+ fraction as well were these clonotypes, in a handful of donors.

This TCR came from a man aged 50 to 59 who received an inactivated influenza vaccine. The chain couples TRBV7-2 to TRBJ2-5; 10 bases line up with TRBD2. This sample comprised PBMCs from blood, obtained on the day of vaccination. CDR3 in amino acids: CASSLLAGAVETQYF. The CDR3 DNA reads as TGTGCCAGCAGCTTACTAGCGGGAGCTGTAGAGACCCAGTACTTC.